A selection of T cell receptor beta chains follows, all from one sample in a study of control samples from healthy donors and cancer patients. Some clones are missing from TCRdb's copy, which holds only in-frame ones; the method was immunoSEQ multiplex PCR. The sample includes over 85,000 clones, 92% seen only once; the top ten take 2% to 2.5%. The sample taken for sequencing was blood. The receptor source for this set is a woman under 30 in good health. Each CDR3 is given with its conserved first and last residue. The order of the fields is clone size, J gene, V gene, D gene, CDR3 protein, CDR3 DNA. The D gene is left open where the match is weak. The size of a clone is reported for some rows only, either as once, few or many, or as a class for expanded clones.

clone size: NA; J gene: TRBJ1-1; V gene: TRBV6-2/TRBV6-3; D gene: TRBD1; CDR3 protein: CASSYLGGASTEAFF; CDR3 DNA: TGTGCCAGCAGTTACTTAGGGGGCGCATCAACTGAAGCTTTCTTT
clone size: NA; J gene: TRBJ1-2; V gene: TRBV4-2; D gene: NA; CDR3 protein: CASSQEVPQGSSYGYTF; CDR3 DNA: TGTGCCAGCAGCCAAGAGGTCCCCCAGGGCAGTAGCTATGGCTACACCTTC
clone size: NA; J gene: TRBJ1-2; V gene: TRBV12-3/TRBV12-4; D gene: NA; CDR3 protein: CASSHLYGYTF; CDR3 DNA: TGTGCCAGCAGTCATCTGTACGGCTACACCTTC
clone size: NA; J gene: TRBJ2-3; V gene: TRBV24-1; D gene: TRBD2; CDR3 protein: CATRGLGDTQYF; CDR3 DNA: TGTGCCACCAGGGGACTAGGGGATACGCAGTATTTT
clone size: once; J gene: TRBJ2-1; V gene: TRBV19; D gene: TRBD1; CDR3 protein: CASSPTGGHYNEQFF; CDR3 DNA: TGTGCCAGTAGTCCTACAGGGGGACATTACAATGAGCAGTTCTTC
clone size: NA; J gene: TRBJ1-1; V gene: TRBV29-1; D gene: NA; CDR3 protein: CSVDIMNTEAFF; CDR3 DNA: TGCAGCGTGGATATCATGAACACTGAAGCTTTCTTT
clone size: NA; J gene: TRBJ2-7; V gene: TRBV27; D gene: TRBD2; CDR3 protein: CASSPPGGGAAYEQYF; CDR3 DNA: TGTGCCAGCAGCCCTCCCGGCGGGGGGGCGGCCTACGAGCAGTACTTC
clone size: NA; J gene: TRBJ2-5; V gene: TRBV12-3/TRBV12-4; D gene: NA; CDR3 protein: CASSSQVQETQYF; CDR3 DNA: TGTGCCAGCAGTTCCCAGGTACAAGAGACCCAGTACTTC
clone size: NA; J gene: TRBJ1-1; V gene: TRBV27; D gene: TRBD1; CDR3 protein: CASSYGQGIPSTEAFF; CDR3 DNA: TGTGCCAGCAGTTACGGACAGGGGATCCCTAGCACTGAAGCTTTCTTT
clone size: NA; J gene: TRBJ2-1; V gene: TRBV6-2/TRBV6-3; D gene: TRBD2; CDR3 protein: CASSYGGRPYNEQFF; CDR3 DNA: TGTGCCAGCAGTTACGGCGGGAGGCCCTACAATGAGCAGTTCTTC
clone size: NA; J gene: TRBJ1-2; V gene: TRBV30; D gene: NA; CDR3 protein: CAWRWTVLNYGYTF; CDR3 DNA: TGTGCCTGGAGGTGGACAGTCCTTAACTATGGCTACACCTTC
clone size: NA; J gene: TRBJ1-1; V gene: TRBV20-1; D gene: NA; CDR3 protein: CSASWGLSDTEAFF; CDR3 DNA: TGCAGTGCTAGTTGGGGCCTGTCGGACACTGAAGCTTTCTTT
clone size: once; J gene: TRBJ1-5; V gene: TRBV19; D gene: TRBD1; CDR3 protein: CASSTDRASQPQHF; CDR3 DNA: TGTGCCAGTAGCACTGACAGGGCGTCCCAGCCCCAGCATTTT
clone size: NA; J gene: TRBJ1-5; V gene: TRBV7-3; D gene: TRBD1; CDR3 protein: CASSLDRGQPQHF; CDR3 DNA: TGTGCCAGCAGCCTCGACAGGGGGCAACCCCAGCATTTT
clone size: NA; J gene: TRBJ1-5; V gene: TRBV6-5; D gene: NA; CDR3 protein: CASSSHQPQHF; CDR3 DNA: TGTGCCAGCAGCTCCCACCAGCCCCAGCATTTT
clone size: NA; J gene: TRBJ2-2; V gene: TRBV9; D gene: TRBD2; CDR3 protein: CASSGGLAGGRTGELFF; CDR3 DNA: TGTGCCAGCAGCGGAGGACTAGCGGGGGGCCGGACCGGGGAGCTGTTTTTT
clone size: NA; J gene: TRBJ1-3; V gene: TRBV19; D gene: NA; CDR3 protein: CASTEAGTGNTIYF; CDR3 DNA: TGTGCCAGCACCGAGGCAGGGACTGGAAACACCATATATTTT
clone size: NA; J gene: TRBJ1-1; V gene: TRBV7-8; D gene: NA; CDR3 protein: CASSKRRDTEAFF; CDR3 DNA: TGTGCCAGCAGCAAACGAAGGGACACTGAAGCTTTCTTT
clone size: NA; J gene: TRBJ2-7; V gene: TRBV19; D gene: NA; CDR3 protein: CASSRDTRAGEQYF; CDR3 DNA: TGTGCCAGTAGTCGGGACACCCGGGCGGGAGAGCAGTACTTC
clone size: NA; J gene: TRBJ1-1; V gene: TRBV5-6; D gene: NA; CDR3 protein: CASSPGRGNTEAFF; CDR3 DNA: TGTGCCAGCAGCCCAGGAAGGGGTAACACTGAAGCTTTCTTT
clone size: NA; J gene: TRBJ2-3; V gene: TRBV7-2; D gene: TRBD2; CDR3 protein: CASSSLAGAPDTQYF; CDR3 DNA: TGTGCCAGCAGCTCGCTAGCGGGAGCCCCAGATACGCAGTATTTT
clone size: NA; J gene: TRBJ1-1; V gene: TRBV19; D gene: NA; CDR3 protein: CASSISVQGEAFF; CDR3 DNA: TGTGCCAGTAGTATAAGCGTACAGGGTGAAGCTTTCTTT
clone size: NA; J gene: TRBJ2-5; V gene: TRBV6-1; D gene: NA; CDR3 protein: CASSDSPSRPETQYF; CDR3 DNA: TGTGCCAGCAGTGACAGTCCGAGTAGGCCAGAGACCCAGTACTTC
clone size: once; J gene: TRBJ2-3; V gene: TRBV11-2; D gene: TRBD2; CDR3 protein: CASSLVGIAGGNTDTQYF; CDR3 DNA: TGTGCCAGCAGCTTAGTGGGGATAGCGGGAGGGAACACAGATACGCAGTATTTT
clone size: NA; J gene: TRBJ1-4; V gene: TRBV6-5; D gene: NA; CDR3 protein: CASRSRLNEKLFF; CDR3 DNA: TGTGCCAGCAGATCTAGACTTAATGAAAAACTGTTTTTT
clone size: NA; J gene: TRBJ1-5; V gene: TRBV6-5; D gene: NA; CDR3 protein: CASNFRDQPQHF; CDR3 DNA: TGTGCCAGCAATTTCAGGGATCAGCCCCAGCATTTT
clone size: NA; J gene: TRBJ2-2; V gene: TRBV9; D gene: TRBD2; CDR3 protein: CASSPRTSGSSFGELFF; CDR3 DNA: TGTGCCAGCAGCCCGAGGACTAGCGGGAGCTCGTTCGGGGAGCTGTTTTTT
clone size: NA; J gene: TRBJ2-2; V gene: TRBV19; D gene: TRBD2; CDR3 protein: CATQSGRASGTGELFF; CDR3 DNA: TGTGCCACTCAGAGCGGGAGGGCCAGTGGAACCGGGGAGCTGTTTTTT
clone size: NA; J gene: TRBJ1-1; V gene: TRBV29-1; D gene: NA; CDR3 protein: CSAAGTLQEAFF; CDR3 DNA: TGCAGCGCGGCGGGGACCCTACAAGAAGCTTTCTTT
clone size: once; J gene: TRBJ2-7; V gene: TRBV6-6; D gene: TRBD2; CDR3 protein: CASSTSGTRRGEQYF; CDR3 DNA: TGTGCCAGCAGTACGTCCGGGACTAGAAGGGGCGAGCAGTACTTC
clone size: NA; J gene: TRBJ1-2; V gene: TRBV6-4; D gene: NA; CDR3 protein: CASSQGGNYGYTF; CDR3 DNA: TGTGCCAGCAGCCAGGGAGGGAACTATGGCTACACCTTC
clone size: NA; J gene: TRBJ1-3; V gene: TRBV9; D gene: NA; CDR3 protein: CARSTLPGGAKDTIYF; CDR3 DNA: TGTGCCAGGTCCACCCTTCCGGGGGGCGCAAAAGACACCATATATTTT
clone size: few; J gene: TRBJ1-2; V gene: TRBV27; D gene: NA; CDR3 protein: CASSPKQAYGYTF; CDR3 DNA: TGTGCCAGCAGTCCAAAGCAGGCCTATGGCTACACCTTC
clone size: NA; J gene: TRBJ2-7; V gene: TRBV25-1; D gene: NA; CDR3 protein: CASVGLSYEQYF; CDR3 DNA: TGTGCCAGCGTGGGACTTTCCTACGAGCAGTACTTC
clone size: few; J gene: TRBJ2-1; V gene: TRBV28; D gene: TRBD1; CDR3 protein: CASSFVGQRVIF; CDR3 DNA: TGTGCCAGCAGTTTCGTGGGACAGAGGGTGATCTTC
clone size: NA; J gene: TRBJ1-2; V gene: TRBV27; D gene: NA; CDR3 protein: CASSLISAANYGYTF; CDR3 DNA: TGTGCCAGCAGTTTAATTTCGGCAGCTAACTATGGCTACACCTTC
clone size: NA; J gene: TRBJ2-6; V gene: TRBV9; D gene: TRBD1; CDR3 protein: CASSVQGALRGANVLTF; CDR3 DNA: TGTGCCAGCAGCGTTCAGGGGGCCCTTCGTGGGGCCAACGTCCTGACTTTC
clone size: NA; J gene: TRBJ2-3; V gene: TRBV7-7; D gene: NA; CDR3 protein: CASSTDRGDTQYF; CDR3 DNA: TGTGCTAGCAGCACGGACCGGGGTGATACGCAGTATTTT
clone size: NA; J gene: TRBJ1-6; V gene: TRBV18; D gene: TRBD1; CDR3 protein: CASSPGGTVYNSPLHF; CDR3 DNA: TGTGCCAGCTCACCAGGGGGGACAGTCTATAATTCACCCCTCCACTTT
clone size: NA; J gene: TRBJ2-3; V gene: TRBV3-1/TRBV3-2; D gene: NA; CDR3 protein: CASSQSGTQSTDTQYF; CDR3 DNA: TGTGCCAGCAGCCAATCTGGGACTCAAAGCACAGATACGCAGTATTTT
clone size: once; J gene: TRBJ1-3; V gene: TRBV7-9; D gene: NA; CDR3 protein: CASSETWGASNGNTIYF; CDR3 DNA: TGTGCCAGCAGCGAGACGTGGGGGGCTAGTAATGGAAACACCATATATTTT